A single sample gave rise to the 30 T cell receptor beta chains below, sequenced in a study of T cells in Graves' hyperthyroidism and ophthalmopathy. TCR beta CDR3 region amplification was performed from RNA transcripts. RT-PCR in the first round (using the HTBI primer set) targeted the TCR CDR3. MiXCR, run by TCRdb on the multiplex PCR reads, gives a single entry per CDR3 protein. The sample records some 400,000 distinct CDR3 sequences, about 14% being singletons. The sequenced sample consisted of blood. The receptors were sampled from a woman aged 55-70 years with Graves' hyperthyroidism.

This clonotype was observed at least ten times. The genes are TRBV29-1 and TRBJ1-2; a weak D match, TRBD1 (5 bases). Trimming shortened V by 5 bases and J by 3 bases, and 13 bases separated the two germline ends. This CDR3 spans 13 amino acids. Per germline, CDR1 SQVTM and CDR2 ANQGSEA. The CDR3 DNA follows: TGCAGCGTTAGTCCAGGGCAGGACTATGGCTACACCTTC. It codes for CSVSPGQDYGYTF.

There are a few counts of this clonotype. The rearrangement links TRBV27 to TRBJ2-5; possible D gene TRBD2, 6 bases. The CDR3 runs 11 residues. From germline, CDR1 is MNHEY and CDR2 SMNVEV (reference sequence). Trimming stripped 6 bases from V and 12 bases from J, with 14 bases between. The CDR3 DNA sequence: TGTGCCAGCAGGAATCGGGACTCTGAGTACTTC. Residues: CASRNRDSEYF.

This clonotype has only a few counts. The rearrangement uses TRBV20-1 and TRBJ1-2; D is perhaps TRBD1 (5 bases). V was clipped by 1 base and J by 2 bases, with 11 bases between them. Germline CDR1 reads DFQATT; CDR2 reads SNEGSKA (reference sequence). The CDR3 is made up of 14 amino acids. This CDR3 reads CSARVRDGNYGYTF. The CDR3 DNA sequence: TGCAGTGCTAGAGTCAGGGACGGAAACTATGGCTACACCTTC.

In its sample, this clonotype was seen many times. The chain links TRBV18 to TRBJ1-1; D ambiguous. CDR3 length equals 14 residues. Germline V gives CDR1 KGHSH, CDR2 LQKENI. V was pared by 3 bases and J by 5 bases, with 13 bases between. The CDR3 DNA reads TGTGCCAGCTCACCGGCGGCCACCCGGACTGAAGCTTTCTTT. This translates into CASSPAATRTEAFF.

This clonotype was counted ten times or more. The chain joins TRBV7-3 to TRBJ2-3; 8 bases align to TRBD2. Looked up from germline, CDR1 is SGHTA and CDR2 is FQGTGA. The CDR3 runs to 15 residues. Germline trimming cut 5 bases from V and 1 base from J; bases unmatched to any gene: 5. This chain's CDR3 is CASSNSGRGTDTQYF. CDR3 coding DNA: TGTGCCAGCAGCAACAGCGGGAGAGGCACAGATACGCAGTATTTT.

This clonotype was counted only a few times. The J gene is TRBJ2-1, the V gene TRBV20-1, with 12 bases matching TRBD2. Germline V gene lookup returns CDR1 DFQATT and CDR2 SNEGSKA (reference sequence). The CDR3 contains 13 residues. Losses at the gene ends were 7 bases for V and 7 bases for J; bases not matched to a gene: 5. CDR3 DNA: TGCAGTGTTCGACTAGCGGGAGTAAATGAGCAGTTCTTC. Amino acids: CSVRLAGVNEQFF.

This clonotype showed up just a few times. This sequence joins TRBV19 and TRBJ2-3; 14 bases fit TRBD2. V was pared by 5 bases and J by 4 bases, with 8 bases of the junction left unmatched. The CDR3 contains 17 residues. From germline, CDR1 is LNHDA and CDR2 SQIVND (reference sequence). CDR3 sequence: CASSFRTSGRFSDTQYF. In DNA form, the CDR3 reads TGTGCCAGTAGTTTCCGGACTAGCGGGAGGTTCTCAGATACGCAGTATTTT.

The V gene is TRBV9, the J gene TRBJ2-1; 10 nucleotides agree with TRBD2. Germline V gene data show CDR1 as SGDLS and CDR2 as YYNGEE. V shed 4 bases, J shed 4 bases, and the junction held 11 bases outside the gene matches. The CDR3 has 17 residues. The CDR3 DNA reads TGTGCCAGCAGCACCTCATTGACTAGCGGGCCATACAATGAGCAGTTCTTC. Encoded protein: CASSTSLTSGPYNEQFF.

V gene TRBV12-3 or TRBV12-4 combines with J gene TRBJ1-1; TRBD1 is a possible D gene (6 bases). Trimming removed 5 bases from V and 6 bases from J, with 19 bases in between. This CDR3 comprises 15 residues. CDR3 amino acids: CASSPAVGGAAEAFF. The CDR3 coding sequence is TGTGCCAGCAGTCCCGCAGTAGGGGGGGCGGCTGAAGCTTTCTTT.

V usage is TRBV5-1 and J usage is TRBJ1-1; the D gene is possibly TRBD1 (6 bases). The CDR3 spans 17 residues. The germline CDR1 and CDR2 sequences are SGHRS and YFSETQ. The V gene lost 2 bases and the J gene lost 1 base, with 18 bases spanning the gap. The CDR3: CASSFEGGRGWNTEAFF. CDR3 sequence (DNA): TGCGCCAGCAGCTTTGAAGGAGGTAGGGGGTGGAACACTGAAGCTTTCTTT.

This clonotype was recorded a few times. This CDR3 reads CASSFKEDVGYTF. The CDR3 nucleotides read TGTGCCAGCAGTTTCAAAGAGGACGTAGGCTACACCTTC. The rearrangement links TRBV27 to TRBJ1-2; D gene uncertain. Germline CDR1 is MNHEY and CDR2 is SMNVEV (reference sequence). Trimming removed 3 bases at V and 8 bases at J, with 13 bases between. This CDR3 has 13 residues.

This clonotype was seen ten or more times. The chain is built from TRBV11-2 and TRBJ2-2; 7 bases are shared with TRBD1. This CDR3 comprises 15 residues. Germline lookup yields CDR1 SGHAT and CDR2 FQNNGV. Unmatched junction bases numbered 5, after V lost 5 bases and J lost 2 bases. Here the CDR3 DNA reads TGTGCCAGCAGCCCCCGGGACAGAAACACCGGGGAGCTGTTTTTT. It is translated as CASSPRDRNTGELFF.

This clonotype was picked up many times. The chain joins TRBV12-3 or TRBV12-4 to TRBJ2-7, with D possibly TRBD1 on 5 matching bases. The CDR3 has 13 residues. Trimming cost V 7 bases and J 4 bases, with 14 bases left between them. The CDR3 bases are TGTGCCAGCAAGGGCATAGGGGCATACGAGCAGTACTTC. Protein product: CASKGIGAYEQYF.

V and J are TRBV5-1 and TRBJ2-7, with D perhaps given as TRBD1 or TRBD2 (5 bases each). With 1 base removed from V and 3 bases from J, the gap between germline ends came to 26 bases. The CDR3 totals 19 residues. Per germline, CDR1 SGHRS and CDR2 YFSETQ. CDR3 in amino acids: CASSLNWGFWEQVSYEQYF. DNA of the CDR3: TGCGCCAGCAGCTTGAATTGGGGGTTCTGGGAGCAGGTCAGCTACGAGCAGTACTTC.

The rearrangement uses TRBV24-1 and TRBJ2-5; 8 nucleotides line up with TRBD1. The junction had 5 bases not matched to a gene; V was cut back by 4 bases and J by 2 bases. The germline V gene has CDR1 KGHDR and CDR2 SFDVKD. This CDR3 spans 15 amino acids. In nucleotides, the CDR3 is TGTGCCACCAGTGAACAGGGACAGGTACAAGAGACCCAGTACTTC. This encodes CATSEQGQVQETQYF.

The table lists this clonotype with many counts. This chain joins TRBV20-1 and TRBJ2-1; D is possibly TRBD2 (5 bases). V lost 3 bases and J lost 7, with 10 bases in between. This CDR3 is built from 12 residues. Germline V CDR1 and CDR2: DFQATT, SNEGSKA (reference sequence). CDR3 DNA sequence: TGCAGTGCTAGTGCTAGCAATAATGAGCAGTTCTTC. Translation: CSASASNNEQFF.

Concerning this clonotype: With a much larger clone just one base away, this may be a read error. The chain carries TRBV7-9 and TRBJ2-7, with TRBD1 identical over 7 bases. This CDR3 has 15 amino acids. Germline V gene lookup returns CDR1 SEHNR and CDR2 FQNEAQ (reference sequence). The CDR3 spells CANSEVAGGIYEQYF. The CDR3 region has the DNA TGTGCCAACAGCGAGGTGGCAGGGGGAATCTACGAGCAGTACTTC.

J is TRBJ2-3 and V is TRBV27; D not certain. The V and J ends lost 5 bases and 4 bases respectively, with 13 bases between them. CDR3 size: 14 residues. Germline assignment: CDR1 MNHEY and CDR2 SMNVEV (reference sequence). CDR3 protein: CASSLGTRPDTQYF. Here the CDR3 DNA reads TGTGCCAGCAGTCTGGGTACTCGCCCAGATACGCAGTATTTT.

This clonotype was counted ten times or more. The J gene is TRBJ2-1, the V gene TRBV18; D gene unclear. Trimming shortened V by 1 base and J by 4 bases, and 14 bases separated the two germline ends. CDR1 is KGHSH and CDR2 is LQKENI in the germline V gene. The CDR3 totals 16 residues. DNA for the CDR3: TGTGCCAGCTCACCACGGTTACAGAGTCCTTACAATGAGCAGTTCTTC. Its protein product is CASSPRLQSPYNEQFF. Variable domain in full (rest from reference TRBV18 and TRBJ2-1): NAGVMQNPRHLVRRRGQEARLRCSPMKGHSHVYWYRQLPEEGLKFMVYLQKENIIDESGMPKERFSAEFPKEGPSILRIQQVVRGDSAAYFCASSPRLQSPYNEQFFGPGTRLTVL.

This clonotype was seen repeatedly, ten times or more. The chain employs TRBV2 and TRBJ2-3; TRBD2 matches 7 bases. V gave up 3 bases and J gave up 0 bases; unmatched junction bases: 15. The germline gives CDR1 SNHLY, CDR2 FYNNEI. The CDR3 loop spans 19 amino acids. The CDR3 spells CASSDLEGLAAISTDTQYF. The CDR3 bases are TGTGCCAGCAGTGACCTGGAGGGTCTAGCGGCAATAAGCACAGATACGCAGTATTTT.

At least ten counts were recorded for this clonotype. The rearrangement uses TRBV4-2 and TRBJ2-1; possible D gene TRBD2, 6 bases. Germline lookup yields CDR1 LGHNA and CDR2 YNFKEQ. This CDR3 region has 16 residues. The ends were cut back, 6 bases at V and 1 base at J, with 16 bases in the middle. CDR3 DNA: TGTGCCAGCAGACCATCCGGGAGTCGTTCCTACAATGAGCAGTTCTTC. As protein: CASRPSGSRSYNEQFF.

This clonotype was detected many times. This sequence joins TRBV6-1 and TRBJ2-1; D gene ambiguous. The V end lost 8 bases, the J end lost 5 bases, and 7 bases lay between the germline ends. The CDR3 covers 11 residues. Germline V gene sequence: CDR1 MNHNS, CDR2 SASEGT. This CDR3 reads CASGVHNEQFF. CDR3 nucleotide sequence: TGTGCCAGCGGGGTCCACAATGAGCAGTTCTTC.

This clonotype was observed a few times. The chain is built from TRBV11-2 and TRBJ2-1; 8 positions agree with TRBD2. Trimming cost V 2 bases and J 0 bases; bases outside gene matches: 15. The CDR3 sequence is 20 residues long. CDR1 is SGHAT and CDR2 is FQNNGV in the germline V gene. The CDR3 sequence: CASSLFPSFLAGPSYNEQFF. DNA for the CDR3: TGTGCCAGCAGCTTATTCCCAAGTTTCTTAGCGGGACCCTCCTACAATGAGCAGTTCTTC. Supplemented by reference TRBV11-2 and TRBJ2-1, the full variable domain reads EAGVAQSPRYKIIEKRQSVAFWCNPISGHATLYWYQQILGQGPKLLIQFQNNGVVDDSQLPKDRFSAERLKGVDSTLKIQPAKLEDSAVYLCASSLFPSFLAGPSYNEQFFGPGTRLTVL.

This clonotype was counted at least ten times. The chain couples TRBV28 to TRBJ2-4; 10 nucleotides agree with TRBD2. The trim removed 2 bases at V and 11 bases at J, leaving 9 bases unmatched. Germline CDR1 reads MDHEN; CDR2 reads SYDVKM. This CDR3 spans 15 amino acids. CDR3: CASSLSSGRPRVQYF. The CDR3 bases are TGTGCCAGCAGTTTAAGTAGCGGGAGGCCGAGGGTTCAGTACTTC.

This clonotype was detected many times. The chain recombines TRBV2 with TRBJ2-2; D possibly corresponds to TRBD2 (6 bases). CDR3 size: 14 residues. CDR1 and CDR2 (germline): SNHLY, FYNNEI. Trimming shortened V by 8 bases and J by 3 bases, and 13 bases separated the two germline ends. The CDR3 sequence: CASLMGLYTGELFF. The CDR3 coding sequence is TGTGCCAGCTTGATGGGACTCTACACCGGGGAGCTGTTTTTT.

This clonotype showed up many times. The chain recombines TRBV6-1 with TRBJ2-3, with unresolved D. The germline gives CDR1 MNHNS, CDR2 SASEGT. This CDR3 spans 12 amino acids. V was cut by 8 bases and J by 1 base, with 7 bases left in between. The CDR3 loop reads CASSRGTDTQYF. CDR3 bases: TGTGCCAGCTCACGCGGCACAGATACGCAGTATTTT.

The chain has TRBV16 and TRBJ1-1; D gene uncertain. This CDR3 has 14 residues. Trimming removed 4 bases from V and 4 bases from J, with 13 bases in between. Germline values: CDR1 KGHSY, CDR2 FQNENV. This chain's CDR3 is CASSRPSGSTEAFF. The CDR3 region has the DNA TGTGCCAGCAGCCGCCCCTCAGGTTCCACTGAAGCTTTCTTT.

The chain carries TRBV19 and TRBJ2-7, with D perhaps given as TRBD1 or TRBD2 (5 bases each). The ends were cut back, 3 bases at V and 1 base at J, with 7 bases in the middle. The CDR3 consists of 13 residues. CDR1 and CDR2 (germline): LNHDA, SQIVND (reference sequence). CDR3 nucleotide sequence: TGTGCCAGTAGTATTGGGGGTTCCTACGAGCAGTACTTC. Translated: CASSIGGSYEQYF.

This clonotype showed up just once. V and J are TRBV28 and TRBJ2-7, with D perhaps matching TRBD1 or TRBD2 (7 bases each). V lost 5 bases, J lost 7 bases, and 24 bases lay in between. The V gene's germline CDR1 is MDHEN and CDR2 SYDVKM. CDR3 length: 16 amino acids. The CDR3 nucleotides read TGTGCCAGCAGTCCGCAGGGGGGGCGGATGCAGGGAGAGCAGTACTTC. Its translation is CASSPQGGRMQGEQYF. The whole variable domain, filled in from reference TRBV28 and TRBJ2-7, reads DVKVTQSSRYLVKRTGEKVFLECVQDMDHENMFWYRQDPGLGLRLIYFSYDVKMKEKGDIPEGYSVSREKKERFSLILESASTNQTSMYLCASSPQGGRMQGEQYFGPGTRLTVT.

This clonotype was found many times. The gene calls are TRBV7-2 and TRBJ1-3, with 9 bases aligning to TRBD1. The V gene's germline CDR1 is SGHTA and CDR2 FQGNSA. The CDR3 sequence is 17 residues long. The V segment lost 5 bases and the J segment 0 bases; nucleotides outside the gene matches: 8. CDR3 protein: CASSPWTGASSGNTIYF. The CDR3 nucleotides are TGTGCCAGCAGCCCTTGGACAGGGGCGAGCTCTGGAAACACCATATATTTT. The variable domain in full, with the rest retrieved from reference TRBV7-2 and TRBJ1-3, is GAGVSQSPSNKVTEKGKDVELRCDPISGHTALYWYRQSLGQGLEFLIYFQGNSAPDKSGLPSDRFSAERTGGSVSTLTIQRTQQEDSAVYLCASSPWTGASSGNTIYFGEGSWLTVV.